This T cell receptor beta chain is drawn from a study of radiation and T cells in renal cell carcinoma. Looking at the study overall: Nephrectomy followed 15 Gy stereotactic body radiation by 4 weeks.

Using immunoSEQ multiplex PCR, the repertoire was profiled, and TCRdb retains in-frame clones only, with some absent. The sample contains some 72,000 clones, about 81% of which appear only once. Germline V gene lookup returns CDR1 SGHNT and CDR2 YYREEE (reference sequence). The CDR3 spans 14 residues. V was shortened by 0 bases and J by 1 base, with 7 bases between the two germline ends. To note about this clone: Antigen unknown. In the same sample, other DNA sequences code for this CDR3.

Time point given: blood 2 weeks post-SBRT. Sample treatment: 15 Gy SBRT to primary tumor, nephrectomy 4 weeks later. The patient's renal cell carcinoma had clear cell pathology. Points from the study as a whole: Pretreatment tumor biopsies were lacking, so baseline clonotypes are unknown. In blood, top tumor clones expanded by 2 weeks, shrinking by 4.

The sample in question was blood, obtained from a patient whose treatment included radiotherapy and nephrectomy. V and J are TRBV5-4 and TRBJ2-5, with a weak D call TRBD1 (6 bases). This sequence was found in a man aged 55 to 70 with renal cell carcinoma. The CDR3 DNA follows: TGTGCCAGCAGCTTGGCAGGGGTCCAAGAGACCCAGTACTTC. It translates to CASSLAGVQETQYF.